Below are 18 T cell receptor beta chains sequenced from a single sample in a study of technical replicates of blood from several donors. The table came from immunoSEQ multiplex PCR; TCRdb's copy has only in-frame clones and leaves some out. This table has around 80,000 clones, approximately 94% appearing once. Sample: T cells isolated from PBMCs. The receptors here all came from a human donor in good health.

This chain joins TRBV7-2 and TRBJ1-5, with TRBD1 matching 8 bases. This CDR3 comprises 18 residues. J lost 6 bases, V lost 2 bases, and 15 bases had no gene match. From germline, CDR1 is SGHTA and CDR2 FQGNSA. This chain's CDR3 is CASSLNAVGQGPSQPQHF. DNA for the CDR3: TGTGCCAGCAGCTTAAATGCCGTTGGACAGGGCCCGAGTCAGCCCCAGCATTTT. Using reference TRBV7-2 and TRBJ1-5 for the parts outside the CDR3, the full variable domain is GAGVSQSPSNKVTEKGKDVELRCDPISGHTALYWYRQSLGQGLEFLIYFQGNSAPDKSGLPSDRFSAERTGGSVSTLTIQRTQQEDSAVYLCASSLNAVGQGPSQPQHFGDGTRLSIL.

The genes are TRBV6-5 and TRBJ2-5; D might be TRBD2 (5 bases). The CDR3 is made up of 14 amino acids. V gave up 0 bases and J gave up 7 bases, with 12 bases separating them. Germline V CDR1 and CDR2: MNHEY, SVGAGI. This CDR3 is CASSYSTSFGTQYF. In DNA, the CDR3 is TGTGCCAGCAGTTACTCTACTAGTTTTGGGACCCAGTACTTC.

CDR3 in amino acids: CASSSFSVISYNEQFF. The CDR3 nucleotides are TGTGCCAGCAGCTCCTTCTCGGTGATCTCCTACAATGAGCAGTTCTTC. This sequence joins TRBV11-3 and TRBJ2-1; D unclear. The ends were cut back, 4 bases at V and 0 bases at J, with 13 bases in the middle. From germline, CDR1 is SGHNT and CDR2 YENEEA. The CDR3 length is 16 residues. Together with reference TRBV11-3 and TRBJ2-1, the CDR3 gives the full variable domain: EAGVVQSPRYKIIEKKQPVAFWCNPISGHNTLYWYLQNLGQGPELLIRYENEEAVDDSQLPKDRFSAERLKGVDSTLKIQPAELGDSAVYLCASSSFSVISYNEQFFGPGTRLTVL.

The chain combines TRBV7-9 with TRBJ1-1; D not resolved. V gave up 3 bases and J gave up 1 base, with 6 bases separating them. In germline, CDR1 is SEHNR, CDR2 FQNEAQ (reference sequence). This CDR3 is 13 amino acids long. CDR3 sequence reads: CASSLAQNTEAFF. CDR3 in DNA: TGTGCCAGCAGCTTGGCCCAGAACACTGAAGCTTTCTTT.

The chain links TRBV7-9 to TRBJ1-5; 7 bases map to TRBD1. Germline assignment: CDR1 SEHNR and CDR2 FQNEAQ (reference sequence). The CDR3 loop spans 17 amino acids. V was clipped by 5 bases and J by 0 bases; unmatched bases: 10. CDR3 residues: CASSQTRDSHSNQPQHF. The CDR3 bases are TGTGCCAGCAGCCAAACTCGGGACAGCCATAGCAATCAGCCCCAGCATTTT.

There are a few counts of this clone. The V and J genes are TRBV5-1 and TRBJ1-1; the D is unclear. CDR1 is SGHRS, CDR2 YFSETQ, per germline. CDR3 length: 15 residues. Trimming pared 0 bases from V and 0 bases from J, leaving 9 bases between. CDR3 sequence: CASSLGLTMNTEAFF. In nucleotides, the CDR3 is TGCGCCAGCAGCTTGGGCCTGACTATGAACACTGAAGCTTTCTTT.

This sequence joins TRBV7-2 and TRBJ2-3; possible D gene TRBD2, 5 bases. Looked up from germline, CDR1 is SGHTA and CDR2 is FQGNSA. Trimming pared 1 base from V and 3 bases from J, leaving 8 bases between. CDR3 length: 14 amino acids. The CDR3 DNA sequence: TGTGCCAGCAGCTTAGAAAGCGGTACAGATACGCAGTATTTT. Translation: CASSLESGTDTQYF.

CDR3 loop: CASSRDSPGELFF. CDR3 nucleotide sequence: TGTGCCAGCAGCCGCGACAGCCCCGGGGAGCTGTTTTTT. The chain recombines TRBV11-2 with TRBJ2-2; TRBD1 is a possible D gene (5 bases). The CDR3 loop spans 13 amino acids. V was shortened by 5 bases and J by 6 bases, with 10 bases between the two germline ends. Looked up from germline, CDR1 is SGHAT and CDR2 is FQNNGV.

This clone occurred once. J is TRBJ2-5 and V is TRBV2, with 12 nucleotides matching TRBD2. Trimming cost V 2 bases and J 6 bases; bases outside gene matches: 7. Germline V gives CDR1 SNHLY, CDR2 FYNNEI. The CDR3 spans 16 residues. The CDR3 region is CASSERALAGGKTQYF. The CDR3 DNA follows: TGTGCCAGCAGTGAACGGGCACTAGCGGGAGGAAAGACCCAGTACTTC.

The CDR3, as DNA: TGTGCCAGTAGAACCGGGACTAGCTCCTACAATGAGCAGTTCTTC. Translated, it gives CASRTGTSSYNEQFF. The chain links TRBV19 to TRBJ2-1; TRBD2 aligns across 8 bases. V lost 6 bases, J lost 0 bases, and 4 bases stayed unmatched. Germline values: CDR1 LNHDA, CDR2 SQIVND (reference sequence). This CDR3 spans 15 amino acids.

The chain recombines TRBV30 with TRBJ2-7; D might be TRBD1 (5 bases). The CDR3 extends over 14 amino acids. Trimming took 2 bases from V and 2 from J, leaving 13 bases between them. The V gene's germline CDR1 is GTSNPN and CDR2 SVGIG (reference sequence). The CDR3 bases are TGTGCCTGGAGTATGGCAGGGAATCCCTACGAGCAGTACTTC. It encodes CAWSMAGNPYEQYF.

The V gene is TRBV7-2, the J gene TRBJ2-3; 9 nucleotides align to TRBD2. V was clipped by 5 bases and J by 0 bases; unmatched bases: 12. The CDR3 consists of 18 residues. Germline V gene data show CDR1 as SGHTA and CDR2 as FQGNSA. CDR3 nucleotide sequence: TGTGCCAGCAGCCTAAGACTAGCGGCAGGATCTAGCACAGATACGCAGTATTTT. Its protein product is CASSLRLAAGSSTDTQYF. The full variable domain, its missing parts supplied by reference TRBV7-2 and TRBJ2-3, is GAGVSQSPSNKVTEKGKDVELRCDPISGHTALYWYRQSLGQGLEFLIYFQGNSAPDKSGLPSDRFSAERTGGSVSTLTIQRTQQEDSAVYLCASSLRLAAGSSTDTQYFGPGTRLTVL.

The rearrangement joins TRBV7-2 to TRBJ2-1; 12 nucleotides align to TRBD2. V shed 5 bases and J 4 bases; nucleotides not matched to a gene: 3. Germline CDR1 is SGHTA and CDR2 is FQGNSA. There are 15 residues in the CDR3. CDR3 sequence (DNA): TGTGCCAGCAGCCTAACTAGCGGGAGGTACAATGAGCAGTTCTTC. Its translation: CASSLTSGRYNEQFF.

The chain employs TRBV6-5 and TRBJ1-2; no clear D. Trimming cost V 6 bases and J 4 bases, with 15 bases left between them. This CDR3 has 14 residues. CDR1 MNHEY and CDR2 SVGAGI come from the germline V gene. CDR3 bases: TGTGCCAGCAGCCCCTCTACAGAAGCCTATGGCTACACCTTC. Protein product: CASSPSTEAYGYTF.

The chain recombines TRBV11-2 with TRBJ1-2; 11 nucleotides agree with TRBD1. Germline trimming cut 5 bases from V and 3 bases from J; bases unmatched to any gene: 8. The CDR3 contains 16 residues. Germline assignment: CDR1 SGHAT and CDR2 FQNNGV. The CDR3 DNA follows: TGTGCCAGCAGCGTACGGACAGGGGGCCAGGACTATGGCTACACCTTC. Translated: CASSVRTGGQDYGYTF.

The rearrangement links TRBV6-5 to TRBJ1-2; a possible D gene is TRBD1 (5 bases). The CDR3 loop spans 13 amino acids. CDR1 is MNHEY, CDR2 SVGAGI, per germline. V was cut by 6 bases and J by 8 bases, with 16 bases left in between. CDR3 residues: CASSRWGSRGYTF. The CDR3 bases are TGTGCCAGCAGCCGATGGGGCTCGAGGGGCTACACCTTC.

As regards this clone: Since the CDR3 does not end with the conserved phenylalanine or tryptophan, this likely comes from a read error. It is unclear where the CDR3 begins or ends on the DNA, so no DNA is shown, and the CDR3 is as TCRdb lists it. This chain links TRBV15 with TRBJ1-4; TRBD1, the D gene given by the table, was not confirmed from the DNA. The CDR3 region is 12 residues in length, termini included. The germline V gene encodes CDR1 LNHNV and CDR2 YYDKDF (reference sequence). This CDR3 reads CATSRGTGPSIL.

Here the CDR3 reads CASIRLPDEQYF. CDR3 DNA sequence: TGTGCCAGCATCAGGCTCCCTGACGAGCAGTACTTC. V is TRBV27 and J is TRBJ2-7; unclear D gene. With 7 bases removed from V and 5 bases from J, the gap between germline ends came to 12 bases. The germline gives CDR1 MNHEY, CDR2 SMNVEV (reference sequence). The CDR3 extends over 12 amino acids.